Detailed here is one TCR beta chain. Its antigen is currently not known. No base qualities exist here, and no much larger clone lies one base off it. The data were obtained in a study of beta chain features in type 1 diabetes listed by TCRdb under 2018. Study-wide context: Mean age, gender distribution, total cell number and subset yield were not different between patients and healthy donors. In the study, TCRB repertoires of sorted circulating CD4+ T cell subsets from recently diagnosed type 1 diabetes patients were compared with those of matched healthy donors. Whereas all 30 or so donors provided naive and central memory subsets, regulatory and stem cell-like memory subsets were isolated from just 8 patients and roughly 8 healthy donors. Across all samples, 107,917,701 sorted cells were examined, and cell number per subset correlated strongly with RNA yield. Results the study describes overall, beyond this receptor: Sequencing cDNA rather than genomic DNA could over-represent highly expressing activated cells, although activation and CD3 levels did not differ between groups. PCR might favor shorter templates, but patient and control samples were amplified and corrected together, so any skew would affect both groups equally. Type 1 diabetes patients showed a moderate but significant shortening of TCRB CDR3 length in all four CD4+ subsets. Naive, central memory and regulatory TCRB repertoires appeared to be more alike among patients than among healthy donors. Fewer insertions and more nucleotide deletions at VDJ recombination sites were observed in patients with type 1 diabetes, implying thymic rearrangement abnormalities. HLA sub-analyses involved small numbers of individuals, so any influence of HLA type on TCRB rearrangement remained unresolved.

The entire isolated RNA was reverse transcribed using the High Capacity cDNA Reverse Transcription Kit, and thus expressed TCRB transcripts were sequenced. Deep immunoSEQ sequencing was applied to naive, central memory and regulatory T cell samples, giving an average of about 3.57 million total reads per sample. Sorted cells were lysed in RLT buffer and RNA was extracted with DNase-treated RNeasy Micro or Mini kits, depending on cell number. Each cell subset was processed on its own to prevent cross-contamination, while patient and healthy donor samples were processed together. TCRB sequences were amplified from cDNA with the immunoSEQ multiplex PCR, producing 87-bp fragments spanning the CDR3 region. Sequencing of the amplicons was done on the Illumina HiSeq platform. Under the source paper's analysis protocol: Synthetic template baselines were used to correct PCR bias computationally, reads within Hamming distance 2 were collapsed, and singletons that could not be merged were discarded. By aligning reads against IMGT, V, D and J genes, CDR3 length, and insertions or deletions at six rearrangement sites were assigned. Clonotype counts were normalized to sorted cell number within each subset before computing true diversity and Gini coefficients with the tcR R package. The overlap coefficient, calculated on TCRB nucleotide sequences, was used to measure repertoire sharing. TCRdb provides this immuneACCESS table in a form limited to in-frame rearrangements. Some clones are lacking; in checked studies, under half of them reflect an unresolved V gene, and why the rest are absent is not known. The V and J calls and the clone size are those of that table, but D and trimming were determined from the DNA. In this sample the table shows nearly 350,000 clones, over 7% of which occur a single time. Approximately 1% of the sample is in the top ten clones.

At the junction V is shortened by 6 bases and J by 3 bases, with 9 bases in between. CDR3 length: 13 amino acids, cysteine to phenylalanine. Only the CDR3 portion is preserved as DNA: 39 bases, with reading frame beginning at the first base. CDR1 LNHDA and CDR2 SQIVND were looked up in the germline V gene (reference sequence). Each donor gave one peripheral blood draw, roughly 0.11 L on average, collected into heparinised tubes. A BD FACSAria II and a panel including CD45RO, CCR7, CD25, CD127, CD95 and CD27 were used to sort naive, central memory, regulatory and stem cell-like memory CD4+ T cells. Purity was above 98% for every sorted population. PBMCs were isolated right away by Lymphoprep density gradient centrifugation and were stained directly, without culture. So that batch effects would be minimized, each experiment stained and sorted samples in pairs, pairing one healthy donor with one patient.

The sequence derives from a man in his thirties or forties with type 1 diabetes. The sequencing sample was made of central memory CD4+ T cells from blood. The V and J genes are TRBV19 and TRBJ1-5; the D gene is possibly TRBD1, with 5 bases matching. The CDR3 reads CASSQGINQPQHF. The DNA sequence follows: TGTGCCAGTAGCCAGGGCATCAATCAGCCCCAGCATTTT.